This TCR beta chain was observed in a study of cytomegalovirus exposure and HLA in healthy donors. This PCR relied on a set of 60 Vbeta primers and 13 Jbeta primers. The assay was immunoSEQ multiplex PCR, and TCRdb's table has in-frame clones only and misses some. This table has under 200,000 clones, about 70% appearing once. The V segment lost 5 bases and the J segment 3 bases; nucleotides outside the gene matches: 10. The CDR3 spans 15 residues. From germline, CDR1 is MNHEY and CDR2 SMNVEV (reference sequence). The chain has TRBV27 and TRBJ2-7, with 7 bases that match TRBD1. Sequencing used PBMCs. The source is a woman aged 30 to 39 in good health and CMV-seronegative. The CDR3 loop reads CASSRPDRLFYEQYF. The CDR3 coding sequence is TGTGCCAGCAGTCGACCGGACAGGCTGTTCTACGAGCAGTACTTC.